The 18 T cell receptor beta chains below come from one sample, sequenced in a study of cytomegalovirus exposure and HLA in healthy donors. The study ran its PCR with 60 Vbeta and 13 Jbeta primers. The protocol was immunoSEQ multiplex PCR, while the TCRdb copy is restricted to in-frame clones and leaves out a portion. The table has 200,000 to 250,000 clones, over 75% seen once; the top ten hold 1.3%. The specimen sequenced was PBMCs. The source of these receptors is a human donor in good health.

The gene calls are TRBV19 and TRBJ2-7, with 8 bases matching TRBD2. Germline assignment: CDR1 LNHDA and CDR2 SQIVND (reference sequence). The CDR3 runs 14 residues. V lost 1 base, J lost 3 bases, and 2 bases stayed unmatched. CDR3 sequence (DNA): TGTGCCAGTAGTATAGTGGCGGGAGGCTACGAGCAGTACTTC. Translating it yields CASSIVAGGYEQYF. The entire variable domain, with the rest obtained from reference TRBV19 and TRBJ2-7, is as follows: DGGITQSPKYLFRKEGQNVTLSCEQNLNHDAMYWYRQDPGQGLRLIYYSQIVNDFQKGDIAEGYSVSREKKESFPLTVTSAQKNPTAFYLCASSIVAGGYEQYFGPGTRLTVT.

With respect to this clone: An end of the junction does not agree with germline; a read error may underlie this. The gene calls are TRBV7-9 and TRBJ1-5, with a tentative D call TRBD1 (6 bases). The CDR3 runs to 17 residues. Germline V gives CDR1 SEHNR, CDR2 FQNEAQ (reference sequence). CDR3 loop: CSSSLGGSGASNQPQHF. In DNA form, the CDR3 reads TGTTCCAGCAGCCTAGGTGGGTCAGGGGCGAGCAATCAGCCCCAGCATTTT.

This chain links TRBV7-3 with TRBJ1-4; 7 bases align to TRBD1. The CDR3 totals 15 residues. Germline CDR1 is SGHTA and CDR2 is FQGTGA. V lost 5 bases, J lost 0 bases, and 3 bases stayed unmatched. The CDR3 sequence: CASSATGATNEKLFF. The CDR3 nucleotides are TGTGCCAGCAGCGCCACAGGGGCAACTAATGAAAAACTGTTTTTT.

The chain recombines TRBV13 with TRBJ1-4; 9 bases are shared with TRBD1. J lost 0 bases, V lost 5 bases, and 13 bases had no gene match. From germline, CDR1 is PRHDT and CDR2 FYEKMQ (reference sequence). The CDR3 is 19 amino acids. The CDR3: CASSPAGTGSGATNEKLFF. The DNA for the CDR3 is TGTGCCAGCAGCCCAGCCGGGACAGGGTCCGGCGCAACTAATGAAAAACTGTTTTTT.

The genes are TRBV6-5 and TRBJ1-1, with 7 bases that match TRBD1. Germline CDR1 reads MNHEY; CDR2 reads SVGAGI. The CDR3 extends over 14 amino acids. J gave up 0 bases and V 5 bases, and 3 bases lay outside the gene matches. Here the CDR3 DNA reads TGTGCCAGCAGTACAGGGGTAATGAACACTGAAGCTTTCTTT. The encoded protein is CASSTGVMNTEAFF.

The chain joins TRBV2 to TRBJ1-1; no reliable D call. V was shortened by 4 bases and J by 0 bases, with 9 bases between the two germline ends. CDR3 length equals 14 residues. Germline CDR1 and CDR2: SNHLY and FYNNEI. CDR3 amino acids: CASSANNMNTEAFF. DNA of the CDR3: TGTGCCAGCAGTGCTAATAATATGAACACTGAAGCTTTCTTT.

This chain links TRBV5-4 with TRBJ2-1, with 7 bases that match TRBD1. V lost 1 base, J lost 5 bases, and 0 bases stayed unmatched. The germline V gene has CDR1 SGHNT and CDR2 YYREEE (reference sequence). CDR3 size: 13 residues. DNA for the CDR3: TGTGCCAGCAGCTTGACAGGGGACAATGAGCAGTTCTTC. Its translation is CASSLTGDNEQFF.

The J gene is TRBJ2-7, the V gene TRBV18; tentative D call: TRBD1 (5 bases). The CDR3 loop spans 13 amino acids. The germline CDR1 and CDR2 sequences are KGHSH and LQKENI. V was pared by 3 bases and J by 3 bases, with 9 bases between. CDR3 DNA sequence: TGTGCCAGCTCACCCAGGGCAGGCTACGAGCAGTACTTC. It codes for CASSPRAGYEQYF. Based on the CDR3 plus reference TRBV18 and TRBJ2-7, the full variable domain is NAGVMQNPRHLVRRRGQEARLRCSPMKGHSHVYWYRQLPEEGLKFMVYLQKENIIDESGMPKERFSAEFPKEGPSILRIQQVVRGDSAAYFCASSPRAGYEQYFGPGTRLTVT.

This chain uses TRBV9 with TRBJ2-7, with D perhaps TRBD1 (6 bases). Germline V lookup: CDR1 SGDLS, CDR2 YYNGEE. The germline V and J ends were trimmed by 3 bases and 4 bases, with 14 bases remaining between them. The CDR3 covers 14 residues. This chain's CDR3 is CASSAGQGIYEQYF. The CDR3 nucleotides read TGTGCCAGCAGCGCGGGCCAGGGGATATACGAGCAGTACTTC.

The J gene is TRBJ2-7, the V gene TRBV6-5; D perhaps matches TRBD2 (5 bases). Trimming stripped 6 bases from V and 2 bases from J, with 14 bases between. The CDR3 spans 14 residues. Germline V lookup: CDR1 MNHEY, CDR2 SVGAGI. CDR3 in DNA: TGTGCCAGCAGAACCCGGGGAACAACCTACGAGCAGTACTTC. The encoded protein is CASRTRGTTYEQYF.

The chain employs TRBV19 and TRBJ2-7; D perhaps matches TRBD2 (5 bases). Trimming stripped 1 base from V and 3 bases from J, with 10 bases between. There are 14 residues in the CDR3. Germline-derived CDR1 and CDR2 are LNHDA and SQIVND (reference sequence). Written as DNA, the CDR3 is TGTGCCAGTAGTATAGGGAGCGGAGACTACGAGCAGTACTTC. Translating gives CASSIGSGDYEQYF.

The chain links TRBV28 to TRBJ2-3; TRBD2 matches 11 bases. The CDR3 extends over 17 amino acids. V trimming: 5 bases; J trimming: 3 bases; junction bases outside the gene matches: 10. Germline-derived CDR1 and CDR2 are MDHEN and SYDVKM. This chain's CDR3 is CASSSSGRAAGTDTQYF. DNA for the CDR3: TGTGCCAGCAGTAGTAGCGGGAGGGCCGCGGGAACAGATACGCAGTATTTT.

To note about this clone: Germline is not matched at one junction end, which may reflect a read error. The chain carries TRBV7-9 and TRBJ2-2, with D maybe TRBD2 (6 bases). This CDR3 spans 16 amino acids. Germline V gives CDR1 SEHNR, CDR2 FQNEAQ (reference sequence). The CDR3 DNA reads TGTTCCAGCAGCTTAGTAGGGAGGATGAACACCGGGGAGCTGTTTTTT. It translates to CSSSLVGRMNTGELFF.

The chain employs TRBV18 and TRBJ2-6; TRBD1 matches at 7 bases. The CDR3 totals 17 residues. Germline V CDR1 and CDR2: KGHSH, LQKENI. V was clipped by 3 bases and J by 0 bases; unmatched bases: 5. Here the CDR3 DNA reads TGTGCCAGCTCACCGGGACAGTTGATCTCTGGGGCCAACGTCCTGACTTTC. As protein: CASSPGQLISGANVLTF.

V and J are TRBV11-2 and TRBJ1-4; D is perhaps TRBD1 (6 bases). V lost 5 bases and J 7 bases, leaving 20 bases between the germline ends. Germline V gene lookup returns CDR1 SGHAT and CDR2 FQNNGV. There are 16 residues in the CDR3. The CDR3 protein is CASSPPSGVVSEKLFF. The CDR3 DNA reads as TGTGCCAGCAGCCCCCCCTCAGGGGTCGTAAGTGAAAAACTGTTTTTT.

The chain employs TRBV7-6 and TRBJ2-3; the match to TRBD2 covers 11 bases. The trim removed 5 bases at V and 2 bases at J, leaving 6 bases unmatched. In germline, CDR1 is SGHVS, CDR2 FNYEAQ. The CDR3 contains 16 residues. As DNA, the CDR3 is TGTGCCAGCAGCGAAGGGACTAGCGGATACACAGATACGCAGTATTTT. It translates to CASSEGTSGYTDTQYF.

This clone was picked up a small number of times. The CDR3 is CSVSVGYSGNTEAFF. The CDR3 nucleotides are TGCAGCGTTTCAGTTGGATACAGTGGGAACACTGAAGCTTTCTTT. This chain joins TRBV29-1 and TRBJ1-1; no definite D call. The CDR3 contains 15 residues. The V end lost 5 bases, the J end lost 1 base, and 17 bases lay between the germline ends. Per germline, CDR1 SQVTM and CDR2 ANQGSEA. Full variable domain (outside the CDR3, taken from reference TRBV29-1 and TRBJ1-1): SAVISQKPSRDICQRGTSLTIQCQVDSQVTMMFWYRQQPGQSLTLIATANQGSEATYESGFVIDKFPISRPNLTFSTLTVSNMSPEDSSIYLCSVSVGYSGNTEAFFGQGTRLTVV.

The chain is built from TRBV27 and TRBJ2-3, with 8 bases that match TRBD1. The V gene end was trimmed by 7 bases and the J gene end by 3 bases; junction bases not matched to a gene: 9. The CDR3 extends over 15 amino acids. CDR1 MNHEY and CDR2 SMNVEV come from the germline V gene (reference sequence). The DNA for the CDR3 is TGTGCCAGCACCGACAGGGGAGGTGGAACAGATACGCAGTATTTT. Translating gives CASTDRGGGTDTQYF.